Each of the 8 T cell receptor beta chains below was sequenced from the same sample in a study of blood T cell repertoires in COVID-19. Method: immunoSEQ multiplex PCR; TCRdb's copy keeps in-frame clones and lacks some. The repertoire consists of 200,000 to 250,000 clones, with approximately 84% occurring once and the leading ten covering over 14%. The sample consisted of PBMCs or T cells enriched from blood (not recorded which). Receptors originate from a man aged 35-49 years who had recovered from COVID-19.

This clone has a single count. This rearrangement joins TRBV11-1 to TRBJ1-6; no firm D call. The ends were cut back, 2 bases at V and 7 bases at J, with 6 bases in the middle. CDR1 and CDR2 from the germline V gene are SGHAT and FQDESV (reference sequence). This CDR3 is 13 amino acids long. This CDR3 is CASSLQENSPLHF. The CDR3 DNA follows: TGTGCCAGCAGCTTACAGGAAAATTCACCCCTCCACTTT.

The gene calls are TRBV4-1 and TRBJ2-5, with D unclear. The CDR3 has 15 amino acids. Germline CDR1 MGHRA, CDR2 YSYEKL. V was trimmed by 0 bases and J by 2 bases, leaving 10 bases between them. In DNA form, the CDR3 reads TGCGCCAGCAGCCAAGATTGGTCACAGCAAGAGACCCAGTACTTC. This sequence encodes CASSQDWSQQETQYF.

The chain recombines TRBV12-3 or TRBV12-4 with TRBJ1-1; the match to TRBD1 covers 7 bases. This CDR3 is built from 13 residues. Trimming took 6 bases from V and 0 from J; bases not matched to a gene: 1. In DNA, the CDR3 is TGTGCCAGCAGCAGGGGGATGAACACTGAAGCTTTCTTT. This gives the protein CASSRGMNTEAFF.

The V gene is TRBV9, the J gene TRBJ1-1; the D gene is possibly TRBD1 (6 bases). CDR3 size: 14 residues. Deletions cut 4 bases from V and 0 bases from J, with 10 bases between. The V gene's germline CDR1 is SGDLS and CDR2 YYNGEE. This chain's CDR3 is CASSPGHLNTEAFF. CDR3 in DNA: TGTGCCAGCAGCCCGGGACACCTGAACACTGAAGCTTTCTTT. The whole variable domain, filled in from reference TRBV9 and TRBJ1-1, reads DSGVTQTPKHLITATGQRVTLRCSPRSGDLSVYWYQQSLDQGLQFLIQYYNGEERAKGNILERFSAQQFPDLHSELNLSSLELGDSALYFCASSPGHLNTEAFFGQGTRLTVV.

This clone came up a few times. J is TRBJ1-2 and V is TRBV14; D not certain. The CDR3 extends over 13 amino acids. Trimming pared 0 bases from V and 8 bases from J, leaving 10 bases between. The germline gives CDR1 SGHDN, CDR2 FVKESK. The CDR3 coding sequence is TGTGCCAGCAGCCAAGAAGAGGGTTACGGCTACACCTTC. This gives the protein CASSQEEGYGYTF.

CDR3 amino acids: CASSFSSLVSSPYEQYF. For the CDR3, the DNA is TGTGCCAGCAGTTTTTCTTCACTAGTGAGTTCTCCGTACGAGCAGTACTTC. The chain is built from TRBV28 and TRBJ2-7; possibly TRBD2 for D (5 bases). Germline V gene lookup returns CDR1 MDHEN and CDR2 SYDVKM. CDR3 length: 17 residues. Trimming removed 3 bases at V and 4 bases at J, with 22 bases between.

The V and J genes are TRBV7-8 and TRBJ1-5; D not certain. This CDR3 contains 18 residues. Trimming took 3 bases from V and 3 from J, leaving 21 bases between them. CDR1 and CDR2 (germline): SGHVS, FQNEAQ. CDR3: CASSLGYPLGGNNQPQHF. The CDR3 DNA reads TGTGCCAGCAGCTTGGGCTACCCCTTGGGAGGGAACAATCAGCCCCAGCATTTT. Complete variable domain (other parts from reference TRBV7-8 and TRBJ1-5): GAGVSQSPRYKVAKRGQDVALRCDPISGHVSLFWYQQALGQGPEFLTYFQNEAQLDKSGLPSDRFFAERPEGSVSTLKIQRTQQEDSAVYLCASSLGYPLGGNNQPQHFGDGTRLSIL.

The V call is TRBV3-1 (or the pseudogene TRBV3-2), the J call TRBJ1-1; D may be TRBD1 (6 bases). This CDR3 contains 14 residues. Trimming removed 1 base at V and 5 bases at J, with 11 bases between. Germline values: CDR1 LGHDT, CDR2 YNNKEL (reference sequence). The CDR3 DNA is TGTGCCAGCAGCCAAGTTGTAGGGGGAACTGAAGCTTTCTTT. It yields the protein CASSQVVGGTEAFF.